These T cell receptor beta chains were read from a single sample in a study of T cell changes during pregnancy in multiple sclerosis. Clones were sequenced by immunoSEQ multiplex PCR, and TCRdb holds only the in-frame ones, with some missing. The sample lists 45,000 to 50,000 clones, about 91% occurring once. The source was CD4+ T cells from peripheral blood mononuclear cells, collected in the second trimester of pregnancy. The receptors shown here come from a female donor in good health, enrolled as a control in a pregnancy study. Each CDR3 is given with its conserved first and last residue. A D gene is named only where the DNA matches it firmly. A row's size may be missing; if present it is once, few, many or a size class.

- TRBJ2-1 TRBV5-4 TRBD2 CASSLTSGGAYNEQFF TGTGCCAGCAGCTTGACTAGCGGGGGGGCCTACAATGAGCAGTTCTTC
- TRBJ2-5 TRBV25-1 - CASSEPGLIQAQYF TGTGCCAGCAGTGAACCCGGACTGATCCAGGCCCAGTACTTC
- TRBJ1-3 TRBV11-2 - CASSSGARTASGNTIYF TGTGCCAGCAGCAGCGGGGCTCGGACCGCCTCTGGAAACACCATATATTTT
- TRBJ2-1 TRBV14 TRBD2 CASSQGGSGREQFF TGTGCCAGCAGCCAAGGGGGTAGCGGGCGGGAGCAGTTCTTC
- TRBJ2-5 TRBV18 TRBD1 CASSFRQGETQYF TGTGCCAGCTCATTTCGACAGGGCGAGACCCAGTACTTC
once TRBJ1-5 TRBV18 - CASSPPGANQPQHF TGTGCCAGCTCACCACCGGGCGCGAATCAGCCCCAGCATTTT
- TRBJ2-1 TRBV7-3 - CASSMYGGPYNEQFF TGTGCCAGCAGCATGTACGGGGGTCCCTACAATGAGCAGTTCTTC
- TRBJ2-1 TRBV9 - CASSVVEGEQFF TGTGCCAGCAGCGTAGTGGAGGGGGAGCAGTTCTTC
- TRBJ1-3 TRBV19 TRBD1 CASSVGTVSGNTIYF TGTGCCAGTAGTGTCGGGACAGTCTCTGGAAACACCATATATTTT
- TRBJ1-2 TRBV9 TRBD1 CASGDRGIYGYTF TGTGCCAGCGGGGACAGGGGCATCTATGGCTACACCTTC
- TRBJ2-2 TRBV12-5 - CASGLVNSGELFF TGTGCTAGTGGTTTGGTAAATAGCGGGGAGCTGTTTTTT
- TRBJ1-4 TRBV9 TRBD1 CASSVATGEGEKLFF TGTGCCAGCAGCGTAGCGACAGGGGAAGGCGAAAAACTGTTTTTT
- TRBJ2-2 TRBV9 TRBD2 CASSALAGGRPAGELFF TGTGCCAGCAGCGCGTTAGCGGGGGGACGTCCCGCCGGGGAGCTGTTTTTT
- TRBJ1-6 TRBV2 TRBD1 CASRDRQGVFNPLHF TGTGCCAGCAGAGATAGACAGGGAGTATTCAATCCCCTCCACTTT
- TRBJ1-1 TRBV7-2 - CASSFPGVGTEAFF TGTGCCAGCAGCTTCCCAGGGGTGGGCACTGAAGCTTTCTTT
- TRBJ1-2 TRBV5-4 TRBD1 CASSLGAGQGVDYGYTF TGTGCCAGCAGCTTGGGGGCCGGACAGGGGGTGGACTATGGCTACACCTTC
once TRBJ1-2 TRBV4-3 - CASSQVRQEGYTF TGCGCCAGCAGCCAAGTAAGACAGGAGGGCTACACCTTC
- TRBJ2-1 TRBV10-3 TRBD2 CATTRLAGGNNEQFF TGTGCCACCACAAGACTAGCGGGGGGGAACAATGAGCAGTTCTTC
- TRBJ1-1 TRBV5-4 - CASSPGGTEAFF TGTGCCAGCAGCCCCGGCGGCACTGAAGCTTTCTTT
- TRBJ2-2 TRBV7-2 - CASSLSGELFF TGTGCCAGCAGCTTGAGCGGGGAGCTGTTTTTT
- TRBJ2-7 TRBV4-1 - CASSHIQGPQYF TGCGCCAGCAGCCACATACAGGGCCCCCAGTACTTC
- TRBJ2-7 TRBV11-3 - CASSLVRGEQYF TGTGCCAGCAGCTTAGTGCGGGGCGAGCAGTACTTC
once TRBJ2-1 TRBV7-2 - CASSPDRTYNEQFF TGTGCCAGCAGCCCCGACAGAACTTACAATGAGCAGTTCTTC
- TRBJ1-2 TRBV5-6 TRBD1 CASSPHDRGYGYTF TGTGCCAGCAGCCCGCACGACAGGGGCTATGGCTACACCTTC
- TRBJ2-3 TRBV6-6 TRBD2 CASSFGTSGTYTQYF TGTGCCAGCAGTTTCGGGACTAGCGGGACCTATACGCAGTATTTT
- TRBJ1-1 TRBV7-3 - CASSLMGGATGGAFF TGTGCCAGCAGCTTAATGGGGGGGGCGACTGGCGGAGCTTTCTTT
- TRBJ1-3 TRBV5-7 - CASQSRGPSSGNTIYF TGTGCCAGCCAATCGCGGGGGCCGAGCTCTGGAAACACCATATATTTT
- TRBJ1-2 TRBV18 TRBD1 CASSLQGAEDGYTF TGTGCCAGCTCGCTCCAGGGGGCGGAAGATGGCTACACCTTC
once TRBJ2-2 TRBV21-1 - CASRGGQGSNTGELFF TGTGCCAGCAGAGGTGGACAGGGATCGAACACCGGGGAGCTGTTTTTT
- TRBJ1-2 TRBV7-3 - CASSLHWGEVNYGYTF TGTGCCAGCAGCTTACATTGGGGGGAGGTTAACTATGGCTACACCTTC
- TRBJ1-2 TRBV6-4 - CASREILTLNYGYTF TGTGCCAGCAGAGAGATCCTAACTCTTAACTATGGCTACACCTTC
- TRBJ1-2 TRBV19 - CASSPLEAAVGYTF TGTGCCAGTAGTCCGCTGGAAGCGGCCGTCGGCTACACCTTC
once TRBJ1-1 TRBV9 - CASSVVLGGLNAEAFF TGTGCCAGCAGCGTAGTTTTGGGAGGTTTAAACGCTGAAGCTTTCTTT
- TRBJ2-7 TRBV10-1 TRBD1 CASSERQGDYEQYF TGCGCCAGCAGTGAACGACAGGGAGACTACGAGCAGTACTTC
- TRBJ1-2 TRBV25-1 TRBD1 CASSVQGAVVSGYTF TGTGCCAGCAGTGTACAGGGGGCGGTAGTTAGTGGCTACACCTTC
- TRBJ2-5 TRBV4-1 TRBD2 CASSQVAGGRQETQYF TGCGCCAGCAGCCAGGTAGCGGGGGGTAGGCAGGAGACCCAGTACTTC
- TRBJ1-2 TRBV27 TRBD1 CASSFLQGDGYTF TGTGCCAGCAGTTTTTTGCAGGGGGATGGCTACACCTTC
- TRBJ1-1 TRBV7-9 - CASSLANTMNTEAFF TGTGCCAGCAGCTTAGCGAACACAATGAACACTGAAGCTTTCTTT
- TRBJ1-2 TRBV19 TRBD1 CASSPRKDRVDYGYTF TGTGCCAGTAGTCCGCGTAAGGACAGGGTGGACTATGGCTACACCTTC
- TRBJ1-2 TRBV6-4 TRBD1 CASRRVGQGNEGYTF TGTGCCAGCCGCCGAGTGGGACAGGGGAACGAAGGCTACACCTTC
- TRBJ2-7 TRBV19 - CATQATYHYEQYF TGTGCCACCCAGGCCACCTACCACTACGAGCAGTACTTC
- TRBJ1-6 TRBV6-6 - CACKDRSSYNSPLHF TGTGCCTGCAAAGACAGGAGCTCCTATAATTCACCCCTCCACTTT
- TRBJ1-1 TRBV19 TRBD1 CASSTPGRGLAFF TGTGCCAGTAGTACCCCCGGCAGGGGGCTAGCTTTCTTT
- TRBJ1-3 TRBV11-2 - CASSPGGLDGNTIYF TGTGCCAGCAGCCCCGGGGGGTTAGATGGAAACACCATATATTTT
- TRBJ1-3 TRBV7-6 - CASSLAQRGLTGNTIYF TGTGCCAGCAGCTTAGCGCAGAGAGGGCTTACTGGAAACACCATATATTTT
- TRBJ2-3 TRBV6-4 - CASSDRGGEDTQYF TGTGCCAGCAGTGACCGCGGTGGCGAGGATACGCAGTATTTT
- TRBJ1-5 TRBV4-1 - CASSQGTGNQPQHF TGCGCCAGCAGCCAAGGGACAGGCAATCAGCCCCAGCATTTT
- TRBJ2-3 TRBV9 TRBD1 CASSVARGRGTDTQYF TGTGCCAGCAGCGTAGCCAGGGGGCGCGGCACAGATACGCAGTATTTT
- TRBJ1-5 TRBV29-1 - CSVASLWGQPQHF TGCAGCGTTGCCAGTTTATGGGGCCAGCCCCAGCATTTT
- TRBJ2-7 TRBV6-5 TRBD1 CASSYKGAESYEQYF TGTGCCAGCAGTTACAAGGGGGCAGAATCCTACGAGCAGTACTTC
once TRBJ2-7 TRBV10-3 - CAISDNYEQYF TGTGCCATCAGTGACAACTACGAGCAGTACTTC
- TRBJ1-1 TRBV6-1 - CASSLSGGNTEAFF TGTGCCAGCAGTCTTTCCGGTGGGAACACTGAAGCTTTCTTT
- TRBJ1-2 TRBV12-5 TRBD1 CASGPRDRYGSGYTF TGTGCTAGTGGTCCTAGGGACAGGTACGGTTCCGGCTACACCTTC
- TRBJ1-2 TRBV11-2 - CASSFQGTSGYTF TGTGCCAGCAGCTTCCAGGGGACGAGTGGCTACACCTTC